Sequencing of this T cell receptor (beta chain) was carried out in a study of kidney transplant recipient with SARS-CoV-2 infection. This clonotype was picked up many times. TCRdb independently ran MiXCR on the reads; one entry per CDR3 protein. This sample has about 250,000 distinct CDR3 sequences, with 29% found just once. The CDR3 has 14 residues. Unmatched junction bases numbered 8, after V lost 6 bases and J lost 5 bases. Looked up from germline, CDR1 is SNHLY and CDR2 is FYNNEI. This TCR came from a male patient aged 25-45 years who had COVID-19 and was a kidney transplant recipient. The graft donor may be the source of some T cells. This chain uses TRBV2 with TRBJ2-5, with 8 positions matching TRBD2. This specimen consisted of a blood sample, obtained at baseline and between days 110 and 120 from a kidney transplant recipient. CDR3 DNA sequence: TGTGCCAGCAGGCGGGAGGATCTGTGGGAGACCCAGTACTTC. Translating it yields CASRREDLWETQYF.